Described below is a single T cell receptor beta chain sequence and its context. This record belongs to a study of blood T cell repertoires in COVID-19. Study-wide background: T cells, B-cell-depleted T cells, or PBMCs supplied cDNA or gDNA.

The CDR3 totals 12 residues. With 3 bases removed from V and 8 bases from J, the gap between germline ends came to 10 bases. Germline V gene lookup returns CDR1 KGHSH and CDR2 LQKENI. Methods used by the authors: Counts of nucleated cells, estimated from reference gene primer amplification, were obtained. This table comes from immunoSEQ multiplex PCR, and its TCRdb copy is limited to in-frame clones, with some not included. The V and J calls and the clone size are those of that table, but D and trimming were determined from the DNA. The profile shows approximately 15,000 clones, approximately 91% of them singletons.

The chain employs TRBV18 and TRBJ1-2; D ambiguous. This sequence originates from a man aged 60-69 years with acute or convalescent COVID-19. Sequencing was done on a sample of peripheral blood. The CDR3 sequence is CASSPEERGYTF. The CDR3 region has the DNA TGTGCCAGCTCACCGGAGGAGAGAGGCTACACCTTC.